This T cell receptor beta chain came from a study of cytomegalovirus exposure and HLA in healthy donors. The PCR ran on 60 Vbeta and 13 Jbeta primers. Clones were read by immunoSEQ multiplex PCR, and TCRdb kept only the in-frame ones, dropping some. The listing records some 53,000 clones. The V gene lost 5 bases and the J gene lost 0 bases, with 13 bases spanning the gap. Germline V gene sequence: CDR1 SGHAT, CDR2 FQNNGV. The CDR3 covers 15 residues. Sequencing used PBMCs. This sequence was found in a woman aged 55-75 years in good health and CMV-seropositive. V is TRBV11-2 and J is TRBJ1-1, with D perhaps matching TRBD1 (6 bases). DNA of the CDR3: TGTGCCAGCAGCCCCAGGGGTTTCCTGAACACTGAAGCTTTCTTT. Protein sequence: CASSPRGFLNTEAFF.